A single sample gave rise to the 9 T cell receptor beta chains below, sequenced in a study of blood T cell repertoires in COVID-19 (TCRdb year 2020). Libraries were built with the immunoSEQ multiplex PCR assay. TCRdb holds this immuneACCESS table with in-frame rearrangements only. Some clones are missing; in checked studies, unresolved V genes explain under half, and the rest has no known cause. Counted in this sample were about 210,000 clones; roughly 81% of them appeared once. Around 4.9% of the sample is taken by the ten largest. Sequenced input: peripheral blood. These receptors came from a woman older than 75 with acute or convalescent COVID-19.

The gene calls are TRBV27 and TRBJ2-5; TRBD1 matches 7 bases. Unmatched junction bases numbered 2, after V lost 6 bases and J lost 4 bases. The CDR3 extends over 12 amino acids. CDR1 MNHEY and CDR2 SMNVEV come from the germline V gene (reference sequence). CDR3: CASSRDRETQYF. The CDR3 DNA reads TGTGCCAGCAGCCGGGACAGAGAGACCCAGTACTTC.

This chain uses TRBV19 with TRBJ2-2; a weak D match, TRBD2 (6 bases). CDR3 length equals 16 residues. V shed 5 bases and J shed 4 bases, with 17 bases lying between them. CDR1 is LNHDA, CDR2 SQIVND, per germline (reference sequence). The CDR3 sequence is CASSGGFLGGTGELFF. CDR3 sequence (DNA): TGTGCCAGTAGTGGGGGGTTCCTGGGCGGCACCGGGGAGCTGTTTTTT.

This clone was picked up one time. CDR3 in DNA: TGTGCCAGCAGTTCCTCAGGCCGGCAGGGGACCGGGGAGCTGTTTTTT. This translates into CASSSSGRQGTGELFF. The chain combines TRBV21-1 with TRBJ2-2; the table's D gene call, TRBD1, was not cross checked with the DNA. TRBV21-1 is an annotated pseudogene. This CDR3 contains 16 residues.

CDR3 sequence (DNA): TGTGCCAGCAGCTTAGCGGCGGACAGCCCTGCCAAAAACATTCAGTACTTC. Translated: CASSLAADSPAKNIQYF. The chain has TRBV7-2 and TRBJ2-4; weak D call: TRBD1 (6 bases). CDR3 length equals 17 residues. Per germline, CDR1 SGHTA and CDR2 FQGNSA. Trimming cost V 0 bases and J 1 base, with 13 bases left between them. Based on the CDR3 plus reference TRBV7-2 and TRBJ2-4, the full variable domain is GAGVSQSPSNKVTEKGKDVELRCDPISGHTALYWYRQSLGQGLEFLIYFQGNSAPDKSGLPSDRFSAERTGGSVSTLTIQRTQQEDSAVYLCASSLAADSPAKNIQYFGAGTRLSVL.

The chain couples TRBV29-1 to TRBJ2-2; 8 bases are shared with TRBD2. This CDR3 is built from 14 residues. The junction had 6 bases not matched to a gene; V was cut back by 3 bases and J by 6 bases. Germline-derived CDR1 and CDR2 are SQVTM and ANQGSEA. The CDR3 DNA sequence: TGCAGCGTTGATCGAGCGGGAGCTTCCGGGGAGCTGTTTTTT. Protein sequence: CSVDRAGASGELFF.

The rearrangement uses TRBV7-9 and TRBJ1-2; 8 bases align to TRBD1. Germline CDR1 and CDR2: SEHNR and FQNEAQ (reference sequence). V was pared by 3 bases and J by 6 bases, with 6 bases of the junction left unmatched. The CDR3 runs 14 residues. As DNA, the CDR3 is TGTGCCAGCAGCTTGGGACAGGTCGACCATGGCTACACCTTC. It codes for CASSLGQVDHGYTF.

V is TRBV18 and J is TRBJ1-5; 9 bases align to TRBD1. V lost 3 bases, J lost 6 bases, and 3 bases stayed unmatched. Germline V gives CDR1 KGHSH, CDR2 LQKENI. The CDR3 loop spans 14 amino acids. The CDR3 DNA reads TGTGCCAGCTCACCGACAGGGGGAAGTCAGCCCCAGCATTTT. Protein product: CASSPTGGSQPQHF.

The gene calls are TRBV5-1 and TRBJ2-7; 7 bases fit TRBD1. Per germline, CDR1 SGHRS and CDR2 YFSETQ. V shed 0 bases and J 5 bases; nucleotides not matched to a gene: 5. There are 14 residues in the CDR3. This CDR3 reads CASSLGDRVNEQYF. In DNA, the CDR3 is TGCGCCAGCAGCTTGGGTGACAGGGTGAACGAGCAGTACTTC.

As for this clone: The junction departs from germline at one end; a sequencing error may be responsible. In DNA, the CDR3 is TGTGCCAGTAGTGAAACAGGGGGCCAAGGGACCCAGTACTTC. Its translation: CASSETGGQGTQYF. V is TRBV19 and J is TRBJ2-5, with 9 nucleotides matching TRBD1. Looked up from germline, CDR1 is LNHDA and CDR2 is SQIVND (reference sequence). The CDR3 is 14 residues long.